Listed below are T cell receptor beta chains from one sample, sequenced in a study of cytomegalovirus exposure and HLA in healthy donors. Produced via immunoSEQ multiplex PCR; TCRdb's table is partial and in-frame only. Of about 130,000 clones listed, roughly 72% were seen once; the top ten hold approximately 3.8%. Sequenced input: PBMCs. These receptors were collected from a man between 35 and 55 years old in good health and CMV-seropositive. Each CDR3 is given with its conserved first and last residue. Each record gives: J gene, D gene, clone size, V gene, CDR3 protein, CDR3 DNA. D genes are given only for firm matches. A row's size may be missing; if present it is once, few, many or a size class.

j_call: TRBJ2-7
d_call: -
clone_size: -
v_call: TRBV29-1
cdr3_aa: CSVPGDLSYEQYF
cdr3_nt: TGCAGCGTTCCTGGGGACTTATCCTACGAGCAGTACTTC

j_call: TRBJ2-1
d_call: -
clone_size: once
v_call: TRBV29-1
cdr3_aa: CSVEELGSSYNEQFF
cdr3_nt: TGCAGCGTTGAGGAGCTGGGGAGCTCCTACAATGAGCAGTTCTTC

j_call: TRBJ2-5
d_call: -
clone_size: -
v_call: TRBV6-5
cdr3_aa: CASSYGGAGRETQYF
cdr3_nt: TGTGCCAGCAGTTACGGGGGGGCAGGGCGAGAGACCCAGTACTTC

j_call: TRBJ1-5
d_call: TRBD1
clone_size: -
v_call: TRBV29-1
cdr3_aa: CSVRTGDQPQHF
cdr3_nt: TGCAGCGTCCGGACAGGGGATCAGCCCCAGCATTTT

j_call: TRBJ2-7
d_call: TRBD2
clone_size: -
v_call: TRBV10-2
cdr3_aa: CASSSSGGYEQYF
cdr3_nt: TGCGCCAGCAGTAGTAGCGGGGGCTACGAGCAGTACTTC

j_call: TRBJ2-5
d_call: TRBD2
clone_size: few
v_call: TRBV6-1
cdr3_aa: CASSRTSGRSETQYF
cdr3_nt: TGTGCCAGCAGCCGCACTAGCGGGAGGTCGGAGACCCAGTACTTC

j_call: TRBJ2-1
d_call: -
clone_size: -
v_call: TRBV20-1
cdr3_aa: CSASPQVEQFF
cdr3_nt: TGCAGTGCTAGTCCTCAGGTTGAGCAGTTCTTC

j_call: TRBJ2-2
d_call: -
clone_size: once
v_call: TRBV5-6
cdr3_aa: CASSVTHELFF
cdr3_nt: TGTGCCAGCAGCGTTACGCATGAGCTGTTTTTC

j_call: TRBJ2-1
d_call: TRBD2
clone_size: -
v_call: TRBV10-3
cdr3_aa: CAISDSGAYNEQFF
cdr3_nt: TGTGCCATCAGTGATAGCGGGGCCTACAATGAGCAGTTCTTC

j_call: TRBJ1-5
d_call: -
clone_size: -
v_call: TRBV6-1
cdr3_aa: CASSEGTKQPQHF
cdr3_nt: TGTGCCAGCAGTGAAGGGACAAAACAGCCCCAGCATTTT

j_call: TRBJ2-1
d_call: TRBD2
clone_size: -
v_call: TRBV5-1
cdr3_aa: CASRTSGRYNEQFF
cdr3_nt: TGCGCCAGCCGGACTAGCGGGAGATACAATGAGCAGTTCTTC

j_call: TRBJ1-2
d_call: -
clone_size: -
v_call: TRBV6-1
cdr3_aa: CASSDQLGYGYTF
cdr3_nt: TGTGCCAGCAGTGACCAGCTAGGCTATGGCTACACCTTC

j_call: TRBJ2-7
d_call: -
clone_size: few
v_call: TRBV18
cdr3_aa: CASSPSGSYEQYF
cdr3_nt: TGTGCCAGCTCACCCTCCGGCTCCTACGAGCAGTACTTC

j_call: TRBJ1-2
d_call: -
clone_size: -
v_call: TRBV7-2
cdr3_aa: CASSFAGDYGYTF
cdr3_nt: TGTGCCAGCAGCTTTGCGGGGGACTATGGCTACACCTTC

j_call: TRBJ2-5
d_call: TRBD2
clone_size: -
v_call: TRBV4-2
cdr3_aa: CASSLGGGAGGTGETQYF
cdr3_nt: TGTGCCAGCAGCCTTGGGGGAGGGGCGGGGGGAACGGGGGAGACCCAGTACTTC

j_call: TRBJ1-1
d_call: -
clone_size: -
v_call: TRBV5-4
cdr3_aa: CASSLPGGVNTEAFF
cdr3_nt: TGTGCCAGCAGCCTGCCTGGGGGGGTGAACACTGAAGCTTTCTTT

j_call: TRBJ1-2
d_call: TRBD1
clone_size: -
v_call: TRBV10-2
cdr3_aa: CASSEQGASYGYTF
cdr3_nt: TGCGCCAGCAGTGAACAGGGGGCTTCCTATGGCTACACCTTC

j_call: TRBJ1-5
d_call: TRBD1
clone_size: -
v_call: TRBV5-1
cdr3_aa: CASSLSPGQGNQPQHF
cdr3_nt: TGCGCCAGCAGCTTGAGTCCAGGACAGGGAAATCAGCCCCAGCATTTT

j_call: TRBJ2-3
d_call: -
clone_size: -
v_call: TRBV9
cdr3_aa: CASSVERASTDTQYF
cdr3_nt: TGTGCCAGCAGCGTAGAGAGGGCTAGCACAGATACGCAGTATTTT

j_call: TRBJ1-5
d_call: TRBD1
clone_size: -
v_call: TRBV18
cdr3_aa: CASSPDRGNQPQHF
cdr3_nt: TGTGCCAGCTCACCGGACAGGGGCAATCAGCCCCAGCATTTT

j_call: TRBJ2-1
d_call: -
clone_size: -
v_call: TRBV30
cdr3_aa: CAWIKRGSSYNEQFF
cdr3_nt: TGTGCCTGGATAAAACGAGGGAGCTCCTACAATGAGCAGTTCTTC

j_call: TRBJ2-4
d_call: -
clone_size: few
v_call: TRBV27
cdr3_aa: CASSLSSGDIQYF
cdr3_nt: TGTGCCAGCAGTTTGTCGTCGGGAGACATTCAGTACTTC

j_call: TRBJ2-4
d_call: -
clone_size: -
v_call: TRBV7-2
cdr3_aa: CASSLTRGAQNIQYF
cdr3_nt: TGTGCCAGCAGCTTAACCAGGGGGGCCCAAAACATTCAGTACTTC

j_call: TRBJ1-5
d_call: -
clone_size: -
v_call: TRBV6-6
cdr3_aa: CASRPWTDAQPQHF
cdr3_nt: TGTGCCAGCAGACCCTGGACAGATGCTCAGCCCCAGCATTTT

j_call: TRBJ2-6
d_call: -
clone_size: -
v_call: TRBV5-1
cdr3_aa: CASSSLSGEYSGANVLTF
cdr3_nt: TGCGCCAGCAGCTCTCTGTCGGGAGAATATTCTGGGGCCAACGTCCTGACTTTC

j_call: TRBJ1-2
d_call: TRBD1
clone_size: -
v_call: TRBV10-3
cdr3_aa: CAISESGGTGGPNYGYTF
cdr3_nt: TGTGCCATCAGTGAGTCAGGAGGGACAGGGGGCCCTAACTATGGCTACACCTTC

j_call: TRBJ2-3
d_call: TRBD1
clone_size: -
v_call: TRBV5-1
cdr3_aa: CASSLTGLWQGADTQYF
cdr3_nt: TGCGCCAGCAGCTTGACGGGGTTGTGGCAGGGGGCAGATACGCAGTATTTT

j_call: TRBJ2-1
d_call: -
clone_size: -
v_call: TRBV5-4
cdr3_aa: CASTVQGGRDEQFF
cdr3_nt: TGTGCCAGCACCGTTCAGGGGGGTAGGGATGAGCAGTTCTTC

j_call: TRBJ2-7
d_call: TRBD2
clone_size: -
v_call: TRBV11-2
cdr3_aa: CASSLETSGGYEQYF
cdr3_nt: TGTGCCAGCAGCTTAGAGACTAGCGGGGGCTACGAGCAGTACTTC

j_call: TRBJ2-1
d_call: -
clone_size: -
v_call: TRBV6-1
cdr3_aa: CAGSGLPLQYNEQFF
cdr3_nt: TGTGCCGGATCAGGACTACCTCTCCAATACAATGAGCAGTTCTTC

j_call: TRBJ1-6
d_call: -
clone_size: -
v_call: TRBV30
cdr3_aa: CAWSVGTQLSALHF
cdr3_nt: TGTGCCTGGAGTGTTGGGACACAGTTGTCAGCACTCCACTTT

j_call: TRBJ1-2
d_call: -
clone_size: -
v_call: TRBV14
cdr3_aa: CASGLGQGGYTF
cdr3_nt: TGTGCCAGCGGCTTAGGACAAGGAGGCTACACCTTC

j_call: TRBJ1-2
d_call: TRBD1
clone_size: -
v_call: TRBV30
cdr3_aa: CAWSQGAGGYTF
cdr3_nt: TGTGCCTGGAGCCAGGGGGCTGGTGGCTACACCTTC

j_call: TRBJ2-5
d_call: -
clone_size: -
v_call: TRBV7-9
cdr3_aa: CASSFLATETQYF
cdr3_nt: TGTGCCAGCAGCTTCTTAGCGACAGAGACCCAGTACTTC

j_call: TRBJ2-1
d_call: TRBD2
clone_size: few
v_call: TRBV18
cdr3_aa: CASSPGTSGYNEQFF
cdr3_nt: TGTGCCAGCTCACCCGGGACTAGCGGCTACAATGAGCAGTTCTTC

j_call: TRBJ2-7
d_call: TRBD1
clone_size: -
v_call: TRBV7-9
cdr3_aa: CASRLTGDEQYF
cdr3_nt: TGTGCCAGCAGATTGACAGGGGACGAGCAGTACTTC

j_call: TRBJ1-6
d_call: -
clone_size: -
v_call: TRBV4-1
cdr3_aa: CASSQATQGRRNSPLHF
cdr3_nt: TGCGCCAGCAGCCAAGCTACGCAGGGGAGACGGAATTCACCCCTCCACTTT

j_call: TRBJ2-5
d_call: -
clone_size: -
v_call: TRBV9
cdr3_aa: CASTKSPTQETQYF
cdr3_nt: TGTGCCAGCACCAAATCCCCCACCCAGGAGACCCAGTACTTC

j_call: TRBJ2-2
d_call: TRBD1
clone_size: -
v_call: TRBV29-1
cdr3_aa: CSVAFQGAHTGELFF
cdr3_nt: TGCAGCGTCGCCTTTCAGGGGGCGCACACCGGGGAGCTGTTTTTT

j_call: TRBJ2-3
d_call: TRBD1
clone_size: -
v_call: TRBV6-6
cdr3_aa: CASSKTGGAADTQYF
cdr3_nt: TGTGCCAGCAGCAAGACAGGGGGCGCCGCAGATACGCAGTATTTT

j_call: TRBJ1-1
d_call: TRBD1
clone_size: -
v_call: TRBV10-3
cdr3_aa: CAISEGQGLVTEAFF
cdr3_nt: TGTGCCATCAGTGAGGGACAGGGGTTGGTCACTGAAGCTTTCTTT

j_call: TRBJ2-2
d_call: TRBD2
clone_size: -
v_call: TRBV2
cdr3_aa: CASRRLAGSNTGELFF
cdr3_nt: TGTGCCAGCAGACGACTAGCGGGTTCGAACACCGGGGAGCTGTTTTTT

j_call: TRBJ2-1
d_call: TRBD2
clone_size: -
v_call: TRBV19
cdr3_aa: CASSTGLVSNEQFF
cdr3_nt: TGTGCCAGTAGTACCGGACTAGTATCCAATGAGCAGTTCTTC

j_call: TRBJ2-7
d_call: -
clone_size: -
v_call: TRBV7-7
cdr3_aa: CASSPGQNSYEQYF
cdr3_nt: TGTGCCAGCAGCCCTGGACAGAACTCCTACGAGCAGTACTTC

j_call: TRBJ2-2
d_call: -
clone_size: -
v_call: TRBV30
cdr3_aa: CAWSVNGGNTGELFF
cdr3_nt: TGTGCCTGGAGTGTAAACGGGGGGAACACCGGGGAGCTGTTTTTT

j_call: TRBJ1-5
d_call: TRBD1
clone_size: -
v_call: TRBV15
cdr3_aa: CATSRDKNRGESNQPQHF
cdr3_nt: TGTGCCACCAGCAGAGATAAGAACAGGGGGGAGAGCAATCAGCCCCAGCATTTT